The present T cell receptor beta chain was sequenced within a study of Ad26.COV2.S vaccination and SARS-CoV-2 variants. About the study: Donor was assigned to the Ad26.COV2.S arm of trial COV1001. Study outcomes and limitations: Possibly, TCR breadth and depth analyses underestimated total T cell responses.

Treatment: approximately 18 received Ad26.COV2.S at low or high dose, single or two shots; about 5 received placebo; per-sample allocation not given. The samples were gathered on day 63 after the first injection of vaccine or placebo. Cohort 1b enrolled adults aged 18-55 years in Boston. The germline V gene has CDR1 MGHRA and CDR2 YSYEKL. V trimming: 4 bases; J trimming: 1 base; junction bases outside the gene matches: 8. This CDR3 has 16 residues. This clone occurred a few times. What it binds is unknown. The assay was immunoSEQ multiplex PCR, and TCRdb's table has in-frame clones only and misses some. This table holds around 370,000 clones, about 85% found once.

The TCR comes from a person between 18 and 65 years old who received the Ad26.COV2.S COVID-19 vaccine or a placebo. The sequencing here drew on peripheral blood, taken in a trial of Ad26.COV2.S vaccine versus placebo. V gene TRBV4-1 combines with J gene TRBJ1-2; 8 bases map to TRBD1. The CDR3 nucleotides are TGCGCCAGCAGCCGACTAGGACAGGGAGGTAACTATGGCTACACCTTC. Its translation: CASSRLGQGGNYGYTF.